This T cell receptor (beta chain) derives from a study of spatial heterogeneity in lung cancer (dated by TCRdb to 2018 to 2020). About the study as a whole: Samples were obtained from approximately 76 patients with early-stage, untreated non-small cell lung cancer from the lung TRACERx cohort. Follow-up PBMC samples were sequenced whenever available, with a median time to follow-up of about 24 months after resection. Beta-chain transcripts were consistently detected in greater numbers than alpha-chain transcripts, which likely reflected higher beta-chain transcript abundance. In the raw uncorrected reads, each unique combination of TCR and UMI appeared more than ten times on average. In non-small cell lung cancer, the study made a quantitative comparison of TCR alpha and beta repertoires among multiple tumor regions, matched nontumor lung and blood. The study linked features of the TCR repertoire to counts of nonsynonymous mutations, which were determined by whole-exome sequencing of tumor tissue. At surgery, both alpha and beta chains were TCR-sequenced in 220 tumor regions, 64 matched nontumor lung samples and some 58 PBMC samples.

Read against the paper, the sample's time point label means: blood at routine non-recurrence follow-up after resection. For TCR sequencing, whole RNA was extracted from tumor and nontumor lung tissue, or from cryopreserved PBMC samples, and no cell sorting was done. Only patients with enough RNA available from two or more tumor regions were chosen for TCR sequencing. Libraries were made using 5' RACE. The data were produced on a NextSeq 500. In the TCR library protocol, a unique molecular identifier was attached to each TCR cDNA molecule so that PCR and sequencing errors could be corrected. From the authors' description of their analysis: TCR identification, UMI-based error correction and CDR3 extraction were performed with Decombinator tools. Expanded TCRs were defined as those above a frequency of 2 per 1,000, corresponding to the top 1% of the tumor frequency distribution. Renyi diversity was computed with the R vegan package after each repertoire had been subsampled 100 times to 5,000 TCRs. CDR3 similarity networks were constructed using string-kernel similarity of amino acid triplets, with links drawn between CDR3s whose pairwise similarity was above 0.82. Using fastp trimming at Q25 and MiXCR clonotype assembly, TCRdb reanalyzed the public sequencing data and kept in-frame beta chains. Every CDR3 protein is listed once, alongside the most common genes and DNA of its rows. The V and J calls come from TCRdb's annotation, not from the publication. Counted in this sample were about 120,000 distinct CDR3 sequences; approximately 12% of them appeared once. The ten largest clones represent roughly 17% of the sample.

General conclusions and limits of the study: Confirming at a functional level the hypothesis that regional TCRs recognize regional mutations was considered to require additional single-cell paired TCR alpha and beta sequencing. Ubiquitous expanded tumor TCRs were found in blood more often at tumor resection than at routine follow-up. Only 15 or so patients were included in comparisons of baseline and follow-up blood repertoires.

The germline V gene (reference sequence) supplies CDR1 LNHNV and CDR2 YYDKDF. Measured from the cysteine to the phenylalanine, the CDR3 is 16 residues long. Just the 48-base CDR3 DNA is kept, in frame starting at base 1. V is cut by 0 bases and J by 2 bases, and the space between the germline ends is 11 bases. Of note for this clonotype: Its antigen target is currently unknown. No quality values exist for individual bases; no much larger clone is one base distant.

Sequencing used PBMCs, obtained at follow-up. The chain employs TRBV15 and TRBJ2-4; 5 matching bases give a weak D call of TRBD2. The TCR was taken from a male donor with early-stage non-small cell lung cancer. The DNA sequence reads TGTGCCACCAGCAGAGATTACGGGAAATCCAAAAACATTCAGTACTTC. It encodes CATSRDYGKSKNIQYF.